This T cell receptor beta chain was profiled in a study of cytomegalovirus exposure and HLA in healthy donors. Across the whole study: Unique TCRs numbering 75 million to 95 million, obtained from HLA-typed donors, made up an early data release.

With 60 Vbeta and 13 Jbeta primers, the PCR was carried out. The method was immunoSEQ multiplex PCR; TCRdb's version includes in-frame clones alone and lacks a portion of them. This table holds about 260,000 clones, roughly 86% found once. Healthy bone marrow donors supplied every sample. Comments on this clone: Antigen specificity is unknown.

The CDR3 is 17 residues long. CDR1 and CDR2 (germline): SGDLS, YYNGEE. Losses at the gene ends were 6 bases for V and 2 bases for J; bases not matched to a gene: 14. Study-level findings and limits: A list of 150 to 200 TCR beta chains associated with cytomegalovirus was given. One later analysis reportedly identified an Asian-associated ancestry cluster that showed fewer N-insertions than the roughly 700-donor mean.

The sample taken for sequencing was PBMCs. The rearrangement joins TRBV9 to TRBJ2-3, with 8 bases that match TRBD2. The sequence derives from a woman between 35 and 50 years old in good health and CMV-seropositive. Here the CDR3 DNA reads TGTGCCAGCACTTCGGGGGGGGCTAGCGCCCTCACAGATACGCAGTATTTT. As protein: CASTSGGASALTDTQYF.